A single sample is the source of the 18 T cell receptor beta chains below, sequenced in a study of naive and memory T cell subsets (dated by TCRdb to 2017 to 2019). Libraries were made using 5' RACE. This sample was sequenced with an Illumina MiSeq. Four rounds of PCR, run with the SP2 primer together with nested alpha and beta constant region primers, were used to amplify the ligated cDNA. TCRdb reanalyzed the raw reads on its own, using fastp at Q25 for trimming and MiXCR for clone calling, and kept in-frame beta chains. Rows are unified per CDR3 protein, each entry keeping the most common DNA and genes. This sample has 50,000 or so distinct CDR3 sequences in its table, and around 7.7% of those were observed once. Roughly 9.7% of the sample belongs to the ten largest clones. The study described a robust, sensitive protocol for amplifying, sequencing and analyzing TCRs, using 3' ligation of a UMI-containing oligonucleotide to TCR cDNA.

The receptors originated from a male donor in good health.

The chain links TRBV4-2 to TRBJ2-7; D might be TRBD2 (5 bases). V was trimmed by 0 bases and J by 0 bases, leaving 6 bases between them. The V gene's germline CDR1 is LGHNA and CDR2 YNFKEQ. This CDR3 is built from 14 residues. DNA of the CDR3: TGTGCCAGCAGCCAAGAAGCGGACTCCTACGAGCAGTACTTC. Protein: CASSQEADSYEQYF.

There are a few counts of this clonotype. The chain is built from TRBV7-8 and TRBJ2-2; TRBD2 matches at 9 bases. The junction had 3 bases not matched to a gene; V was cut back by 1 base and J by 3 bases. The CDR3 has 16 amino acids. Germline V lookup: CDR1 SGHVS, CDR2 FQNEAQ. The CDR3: CASSLGVAGDTGELFF. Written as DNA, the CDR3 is TGTGCCAGCAGCTTAGGGGTAGCGGGAGACACCGGGGAGCTGTTTTTT.

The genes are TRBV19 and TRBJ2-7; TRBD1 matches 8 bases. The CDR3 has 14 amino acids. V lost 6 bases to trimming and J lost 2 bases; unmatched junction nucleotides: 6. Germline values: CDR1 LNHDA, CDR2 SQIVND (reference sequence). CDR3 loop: CASSTQGAAYEQYF. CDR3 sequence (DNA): TGTGCCAGTAGCACTCAGGGGGCGGCCTACGAGCAGTACTTC.

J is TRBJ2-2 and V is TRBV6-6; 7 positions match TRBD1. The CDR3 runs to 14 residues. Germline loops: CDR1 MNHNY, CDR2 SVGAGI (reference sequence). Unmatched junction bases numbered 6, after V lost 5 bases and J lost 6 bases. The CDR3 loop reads CASSITGAPGELFF. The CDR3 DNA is TGTGCCAGCAGTATAACAGGGGCCCCCGGGGAGCTGTTTTTT.

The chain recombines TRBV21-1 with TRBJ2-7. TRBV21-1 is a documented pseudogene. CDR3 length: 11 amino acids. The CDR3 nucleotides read TGTGCAATGGGTTGGTCCTACGAGCAGTACTTC. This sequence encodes CAMGWSYEQYF.

The CDR3 sequence: CASRTPVDTGELFF. In nucleotides, the CDR3 is TGTGCCAGCCGCACGCCAGTCGACACCGGGGAGCTGTTTTTT. The rearrangement uses TRBV19 and TRBJ2-2; D is unclear. This CDR3 spans 14 amino acids. Trimming removed 9 bases from V and 3 bases from J, with 14 bases in between. The V gene's germline CDR1 is LNHDA and CDR2 SQIVND (reference sequence).

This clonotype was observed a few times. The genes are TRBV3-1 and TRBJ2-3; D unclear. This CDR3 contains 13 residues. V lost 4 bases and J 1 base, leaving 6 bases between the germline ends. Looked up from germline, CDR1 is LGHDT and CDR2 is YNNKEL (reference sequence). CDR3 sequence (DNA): TGTGCCAGCAGCCGAGGTCGCACAGATACGCAGTATTTT. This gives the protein CASSRGRTDTQYF.

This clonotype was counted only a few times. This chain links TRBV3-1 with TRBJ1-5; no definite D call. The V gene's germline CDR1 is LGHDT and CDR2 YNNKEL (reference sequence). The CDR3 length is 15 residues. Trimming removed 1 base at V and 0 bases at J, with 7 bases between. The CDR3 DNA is TGTGCCAGCAGCCAAGCCCGGGGTAGCAATCAGCCCCAGCATTTT. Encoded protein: CASSQARGSNQPQHF. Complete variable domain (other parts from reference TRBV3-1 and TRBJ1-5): DTAVSQTPKYLVTQMGNDKSIKCEQNLGHDTMYWYKQDSKKFLKIMFSYNNKELIINETVPNRFSPKSPDKAHLNLHINSLELGDSAVYFCASSQARGSNQPQHFGDGTRLSIL.

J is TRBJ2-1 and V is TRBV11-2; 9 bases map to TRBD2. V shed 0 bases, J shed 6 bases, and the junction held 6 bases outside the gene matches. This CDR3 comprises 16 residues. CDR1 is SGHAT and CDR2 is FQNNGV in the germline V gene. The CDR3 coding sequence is TGTGCCAGCAGCTTAGATGGACTAGCGAGCGGCAATGAGCAGTTCTTC. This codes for CASSLDGLASGNEQFF.

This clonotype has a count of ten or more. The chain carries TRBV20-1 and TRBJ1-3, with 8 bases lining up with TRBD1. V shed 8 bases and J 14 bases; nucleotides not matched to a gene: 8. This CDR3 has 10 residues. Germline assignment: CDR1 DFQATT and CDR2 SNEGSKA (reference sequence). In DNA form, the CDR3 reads TGCAGTTATCCTCCGGACAGGGTATATTTT. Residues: CSYPPDRVYF.

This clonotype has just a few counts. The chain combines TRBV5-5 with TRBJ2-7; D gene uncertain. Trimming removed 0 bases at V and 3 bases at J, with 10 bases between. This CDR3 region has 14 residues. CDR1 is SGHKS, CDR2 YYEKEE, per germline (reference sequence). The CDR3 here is CASSLEGLFYEQYF. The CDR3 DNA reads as TGTGCCAGCAGCTTGGAGGGTCTGTTCTACGAGCAGTACTTC.

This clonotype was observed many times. Written as DNA, the CDR3 is TGTGCCAGCAGTTACCCCCCCCCTAGCAATCAGCCCCAGCATTTT. Translated, it gives CASSYPPPSNQPQHF. This rearrangement joins TRBV6-5 to TRBJ1-5; D gene uncertain. Germline CDR1 MNHEY, CDR2 SVGAGI. V was cut by 2 bases and J by 0 bases, with 8 bases left in between. The CDR3 is 15 residues long.

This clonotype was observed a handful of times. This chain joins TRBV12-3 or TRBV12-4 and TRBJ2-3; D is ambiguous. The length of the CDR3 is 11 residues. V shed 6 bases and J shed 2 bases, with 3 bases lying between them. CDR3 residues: CASRYTDTQYF. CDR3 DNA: TGTGCCAGCAGGTACACAGATACGCAGTATTTT.

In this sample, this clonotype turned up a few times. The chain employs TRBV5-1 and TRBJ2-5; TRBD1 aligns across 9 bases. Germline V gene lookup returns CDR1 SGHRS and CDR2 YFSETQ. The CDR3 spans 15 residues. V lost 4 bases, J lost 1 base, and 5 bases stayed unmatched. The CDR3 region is CASSQLTGGQETQYF. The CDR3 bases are TGCGCCAGCAGCCAATTGACAGGGGGCCAAGAGACCCAGTACTTC.

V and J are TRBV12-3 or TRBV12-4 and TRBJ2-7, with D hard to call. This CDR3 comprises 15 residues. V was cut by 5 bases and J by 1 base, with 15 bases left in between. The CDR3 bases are TGTGCCAGCAGTCCAACCCGGTGGGCATCCTACGAGCAGTACTTC. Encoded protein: CASSPTRWASYEQYF.

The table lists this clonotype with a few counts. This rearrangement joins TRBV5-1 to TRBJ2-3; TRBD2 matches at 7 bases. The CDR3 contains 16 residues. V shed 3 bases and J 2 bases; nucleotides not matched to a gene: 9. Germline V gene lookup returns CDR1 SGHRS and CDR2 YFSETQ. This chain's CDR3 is CASSSLGLVITDTQYF. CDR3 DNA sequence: TGCGCCAGCAGCTCCCTTGGACTAGTCATCACAGATACGCAGTATTTT. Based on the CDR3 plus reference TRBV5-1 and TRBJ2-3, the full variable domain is KAGVTQTPRYLIKTRGQQVTLSCSPISGHRSVSWYQQTPGQGLQFLFEYFSETQRNKGNFPGRFSGRQFSNSRSEMNVSTLELGDSALYLCASSSLGLVITDTQYFGPGTRLTVL.

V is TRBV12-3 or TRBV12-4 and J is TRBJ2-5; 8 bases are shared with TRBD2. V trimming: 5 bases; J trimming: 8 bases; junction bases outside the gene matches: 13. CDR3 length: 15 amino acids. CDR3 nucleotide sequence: TGTGCCAGCAGTCCTGGATTAGCGGGACTCGTTACCCAGTACTTC. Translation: CASSPGLAGLVTQYF.

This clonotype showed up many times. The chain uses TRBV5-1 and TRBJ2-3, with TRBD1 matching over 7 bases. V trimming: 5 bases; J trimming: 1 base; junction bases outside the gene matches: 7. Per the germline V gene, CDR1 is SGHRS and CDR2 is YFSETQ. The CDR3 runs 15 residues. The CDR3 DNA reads TGCGCCAGCAGTAAGGGGACAGAGGGCACAGATACGCAGTATTTT. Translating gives CASSKGTEGTDTQYF.